This TCR beta chain stems from a study of T cell responses to AZD1222 COVID-19 vaccine. Study-wide findings and caveats: Unmutated regions of variants are reportedly targeted by nearly half of spike-specific TCRs. After two AZD1222 doses, spike-specific TCR breadth and depth rose versus day 0. Sampled repertoires all dated from after the peak T cell response.

V was pared by 5 bases and J by 1 base, with 11 bases between. CDR1 SGHTA and CDR2 FQGNSA come from the germline V gene. There are 14 residues in the CDR3. With respect to this clone: Its target is unknown.

Sequencing used immunoSEQ multiplex PCR; TCRdb keeps in-frame clones, though not all of them. The sample includes around 110,000 clones, 85% to 95% of them seen just once. The sequence derives from an adult in good health. The sequenced sample was peripheral blood, obtained on day 0 of AZD1222 vaccination. The genes are TRBV7-2 and TRBJ1-2, with unresolved D. The CDR3 sequence: CASSLSVDNYGYTF. CDR3 DNA sequence: TGTGCCAGCAGCCTTAGCGTGGATAACTATGGCTACACCTTC.